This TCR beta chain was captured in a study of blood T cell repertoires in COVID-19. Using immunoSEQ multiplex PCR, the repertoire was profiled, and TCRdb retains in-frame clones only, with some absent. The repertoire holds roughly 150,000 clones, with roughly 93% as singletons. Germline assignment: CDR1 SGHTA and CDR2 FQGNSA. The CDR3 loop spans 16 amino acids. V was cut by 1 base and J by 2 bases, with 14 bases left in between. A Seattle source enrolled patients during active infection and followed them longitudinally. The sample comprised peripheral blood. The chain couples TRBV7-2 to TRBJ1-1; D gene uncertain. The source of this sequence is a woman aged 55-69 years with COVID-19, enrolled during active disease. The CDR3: CASSLDGGAPNTEAFF. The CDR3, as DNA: TGTGCCAGCAGCTTAGATGGTGGAGCTCCAAACACTGAAGCTTTCTTT.